This T cell receptor (beta chain) was obtained from a study of blood T cells in healthy people across ages. Study information: Template switching caught about one barcoded beta molecule for each two T cells. Study-level points and caveats: There were more naive CD4+ cells and higher diversity in long-lived donors than in aged donors.

The authors ran a second PCR of roughly 7 to 11 cycles using a sample-barcoded 5' primer and a J-beta primer mix. Each cDNA molecule carried a tag from a template-switch adaptor that contained 12 random nucleotides. Every individual sample yielded 2.5 million or more paired-end reads (each containing CDR3). From the 5' RACE reads, TCRdb called clonotypes with MiXCR, one entry per CDR3 protein. The sample carries about 1.4 million distinct CDR3 sequences, almost 60% recorded once. This CDR3 is built from 14 residues. The trim removed 6 bases at V and 3 bases at J, leaving 6 bases unmatched. As for this clonotype: The antigen is not known.

The receptor was derived from a man in his late teens or twenties in good health. The chain employs TRBV12-3 or TRBV12-4 and TRBJ2-7; 9 nucleotides align to TRBD1. The sequenced sample consisted of blood. Here the CDR3 DNA reads TGTGCCAGCAGGCCGGGACAGGGTCACTACGAGCAGTACTTC. Its translation is CASRPGQGHYEQYF.